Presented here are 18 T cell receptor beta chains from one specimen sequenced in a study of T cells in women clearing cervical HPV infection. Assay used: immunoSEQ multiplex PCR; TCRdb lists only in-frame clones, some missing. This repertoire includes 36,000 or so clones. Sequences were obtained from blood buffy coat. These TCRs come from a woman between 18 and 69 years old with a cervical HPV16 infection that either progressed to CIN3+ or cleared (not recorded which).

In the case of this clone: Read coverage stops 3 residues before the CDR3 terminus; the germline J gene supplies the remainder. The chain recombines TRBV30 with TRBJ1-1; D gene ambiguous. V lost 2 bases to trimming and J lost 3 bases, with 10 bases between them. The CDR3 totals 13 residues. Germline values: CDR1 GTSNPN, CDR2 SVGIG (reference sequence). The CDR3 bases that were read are TGTGCCTGGAGTTTACAGCGGCACACTGAA. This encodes CAWSLQRHTE. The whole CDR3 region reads CAWSLQRHTEAFF.

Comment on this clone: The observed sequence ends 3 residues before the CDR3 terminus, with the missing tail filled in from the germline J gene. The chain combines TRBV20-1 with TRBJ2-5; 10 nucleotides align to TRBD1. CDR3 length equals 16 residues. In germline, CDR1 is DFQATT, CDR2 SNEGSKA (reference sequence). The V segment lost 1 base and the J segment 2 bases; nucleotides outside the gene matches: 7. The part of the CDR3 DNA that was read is TGCAGTGCTAGAGTTTTACCGGGACAGGGGCAAGAGACC. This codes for CSARVLPGQGQET. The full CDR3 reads CSARVLPGQGQETQYF.

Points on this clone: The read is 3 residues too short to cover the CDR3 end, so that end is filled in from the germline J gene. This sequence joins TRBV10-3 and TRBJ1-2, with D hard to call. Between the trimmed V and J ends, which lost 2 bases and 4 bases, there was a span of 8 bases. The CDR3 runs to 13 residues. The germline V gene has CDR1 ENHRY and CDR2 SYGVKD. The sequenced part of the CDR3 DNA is TGTGCCATCAGTGAGGGGCAGATCTATGGC. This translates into CAISEGQIYG. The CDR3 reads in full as CAISEGQIYGYTF.

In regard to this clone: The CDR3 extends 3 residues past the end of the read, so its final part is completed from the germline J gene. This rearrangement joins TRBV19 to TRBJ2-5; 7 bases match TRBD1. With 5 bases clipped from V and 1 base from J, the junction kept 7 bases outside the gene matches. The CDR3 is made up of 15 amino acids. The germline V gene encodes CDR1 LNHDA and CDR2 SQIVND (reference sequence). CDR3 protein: CASSLIGGIQETQYF. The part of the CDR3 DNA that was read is TGTGCCAGTAGTCTCATAGGGGGCATCCAAGAGACC.

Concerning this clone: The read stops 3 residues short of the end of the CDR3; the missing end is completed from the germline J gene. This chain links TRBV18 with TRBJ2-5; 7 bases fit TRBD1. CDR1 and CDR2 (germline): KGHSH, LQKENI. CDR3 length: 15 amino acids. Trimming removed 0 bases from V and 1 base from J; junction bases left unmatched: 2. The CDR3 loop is CASSPPAGGQETQYF. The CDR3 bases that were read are TGTGCCAGCTCACCACCCGCAGGGGGCCAAGAGACC.

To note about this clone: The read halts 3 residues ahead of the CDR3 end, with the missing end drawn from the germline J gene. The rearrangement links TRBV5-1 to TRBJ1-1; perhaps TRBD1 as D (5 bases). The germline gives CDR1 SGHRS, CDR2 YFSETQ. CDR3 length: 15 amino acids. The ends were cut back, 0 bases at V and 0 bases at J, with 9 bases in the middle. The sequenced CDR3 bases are TGCGCCAGCAGCTTGGGGGCAGGGCTGAACACTGAA. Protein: CASSLGAGLNTE. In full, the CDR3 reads CASSLGAGLNTEAFF.

The CDR3 DNA, read in part, is TGTGCCAGCAGCCTCCTTGCGCGGGCCCGGAATGAG. Translated: CASSLLARARNE. The CDR3 in full is CASSLLARARNEQFF. This chain uses TRBV5-5 with TRBJ2-1; D is perhaps TRBD2 (5 bases). Read sequence stops 3 residues before the CDR3 end, and the germline J gene provides the missing end. The V and J ends lost 4 bases and 7 bases respectively, with 18 bases between them. Germline V gives CDR1 SGHKS, CDR2 YYEKEE (reference sequence). The CDR3 is 15 residues long.

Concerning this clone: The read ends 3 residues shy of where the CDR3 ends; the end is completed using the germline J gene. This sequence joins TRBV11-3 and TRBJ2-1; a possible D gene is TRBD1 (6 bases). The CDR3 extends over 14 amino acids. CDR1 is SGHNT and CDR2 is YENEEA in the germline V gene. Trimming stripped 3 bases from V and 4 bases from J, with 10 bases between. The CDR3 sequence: CASSLQGLYNEQFF. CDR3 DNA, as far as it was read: TGTGCCAGCAGCTTGCAGGGGCTATACAATGAG. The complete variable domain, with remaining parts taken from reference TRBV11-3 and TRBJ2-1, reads EAGVVQSPRYKIIEKKQPVAFWCNPISGHNTLYWYLQNLGQGPELLIRYENEEAVDDSQLPKDRFSAERLKGVDSTLKIQPAELGDSAVYLCASSLQGLYNEQFFGPGTRLTVL.

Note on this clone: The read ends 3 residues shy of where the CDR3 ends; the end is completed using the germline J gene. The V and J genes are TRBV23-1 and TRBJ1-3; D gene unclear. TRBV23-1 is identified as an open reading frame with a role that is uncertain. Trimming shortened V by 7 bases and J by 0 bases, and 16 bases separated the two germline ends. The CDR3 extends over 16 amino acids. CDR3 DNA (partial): TGCGCCAGCACCCACTCCCCCCGGGGCTCTGGAAACACC. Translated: CASTHSPRGSGNT. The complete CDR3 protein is CASTHSPRGSGNTIYF.

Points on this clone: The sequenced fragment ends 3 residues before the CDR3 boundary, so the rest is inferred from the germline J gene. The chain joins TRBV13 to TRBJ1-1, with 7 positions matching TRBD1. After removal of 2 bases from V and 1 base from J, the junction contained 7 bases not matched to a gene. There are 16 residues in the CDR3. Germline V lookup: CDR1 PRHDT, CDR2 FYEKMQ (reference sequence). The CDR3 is CASSLSGGGSNTEAFF. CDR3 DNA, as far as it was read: TGTGCCAGCAGCTTATCAGGGGGAGGGTCGAACACTGAA.

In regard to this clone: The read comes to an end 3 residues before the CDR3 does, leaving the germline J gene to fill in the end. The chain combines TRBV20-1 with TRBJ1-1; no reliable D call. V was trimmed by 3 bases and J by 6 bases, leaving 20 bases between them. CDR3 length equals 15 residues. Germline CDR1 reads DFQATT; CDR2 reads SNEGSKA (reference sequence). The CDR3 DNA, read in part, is TGCAGTGCTAGGGCCTCATCGGGTGTCGGAGCTGAA. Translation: CSARASSGVGAE. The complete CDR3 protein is CSARASSGVGAEAFF.

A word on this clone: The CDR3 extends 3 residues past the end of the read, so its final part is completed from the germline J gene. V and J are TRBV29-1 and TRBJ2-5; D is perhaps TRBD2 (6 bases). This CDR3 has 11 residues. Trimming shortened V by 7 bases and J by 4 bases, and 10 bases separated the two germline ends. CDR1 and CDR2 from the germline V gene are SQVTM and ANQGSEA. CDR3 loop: CSARRGETQYF. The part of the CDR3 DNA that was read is TGCAGCGCACGGAGGGGAGAGACC.

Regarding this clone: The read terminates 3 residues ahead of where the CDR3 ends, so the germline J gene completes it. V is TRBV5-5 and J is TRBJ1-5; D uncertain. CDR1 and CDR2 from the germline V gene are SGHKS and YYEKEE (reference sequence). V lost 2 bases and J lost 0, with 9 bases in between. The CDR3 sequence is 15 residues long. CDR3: CASSFSAFSNQPQHF. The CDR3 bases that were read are TGTGCCAGCAGCTTTTCCGCGTTTAGCAATCAGCCC. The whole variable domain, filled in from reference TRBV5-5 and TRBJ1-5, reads DAGVTQSPTHLIKTRGQQVTLRCSPISGHKSVSWYQQVLGQGPQFIFQYYEKEERGRGNFPDRFSARQFPNYSSELNVNALLLGDSALYLCASSFSAFSNQPQHFGDGTRLSIL.

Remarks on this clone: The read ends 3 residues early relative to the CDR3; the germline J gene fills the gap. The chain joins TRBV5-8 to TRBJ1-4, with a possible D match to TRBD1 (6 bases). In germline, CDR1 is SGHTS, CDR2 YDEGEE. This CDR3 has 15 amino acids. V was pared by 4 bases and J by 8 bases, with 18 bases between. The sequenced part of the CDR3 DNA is TGTGCCAGCAGCCCCGGCGACAGGTCTCGCGAAAAA. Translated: CASSPGDRSREK. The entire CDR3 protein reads CASSPGDRSREKLFF.

The covered CDR3 bases are TGTGCCAGCTTACCGGACTTGGGTGGGGAGACC. Protein sequence: CASLPDLGGET. The full CDR3 protein is CASLPDLGGETQYF. The chain recombines TRBV5-8 with TRBJ2-5; TRBD2 is a possible D gene (5 bases). The read halts 3 residues ahead of the CDR3 end, with the missing end drawn from the germline J gene. Trimming pared 7 bases from V and 5 bases from J, leaving 18 bases between. Germline V gene lookup returns CDR1 SGHTS and CDR2 YDEGEE. This CDR3 has 14 amino acids.

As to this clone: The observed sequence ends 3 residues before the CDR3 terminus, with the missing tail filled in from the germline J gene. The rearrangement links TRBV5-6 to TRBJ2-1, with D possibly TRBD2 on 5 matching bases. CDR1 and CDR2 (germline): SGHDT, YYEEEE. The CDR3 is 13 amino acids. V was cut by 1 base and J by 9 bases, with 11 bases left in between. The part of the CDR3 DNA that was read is TGTGCCAGCAGCTTGCGGCTAGCAGCTGAG. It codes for CASSLRLAAE. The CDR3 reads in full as CASSLRLAAEQFF.

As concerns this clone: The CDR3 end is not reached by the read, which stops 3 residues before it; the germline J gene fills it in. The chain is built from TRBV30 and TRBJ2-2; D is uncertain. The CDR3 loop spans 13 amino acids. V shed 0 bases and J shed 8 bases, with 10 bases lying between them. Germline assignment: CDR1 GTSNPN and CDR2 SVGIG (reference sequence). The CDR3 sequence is CAWSVNSLGELFF. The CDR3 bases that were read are TGTGCCTGGAGTGTAAATTCTTTGGGGGAG.

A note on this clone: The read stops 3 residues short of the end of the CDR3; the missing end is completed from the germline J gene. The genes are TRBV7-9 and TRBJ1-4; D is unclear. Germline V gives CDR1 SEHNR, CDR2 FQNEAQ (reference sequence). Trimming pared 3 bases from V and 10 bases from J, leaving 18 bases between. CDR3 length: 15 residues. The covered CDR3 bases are TGTGCCAGCAGCTTGTCGACAAGGATGGAGGGAAAA. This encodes CASSLSTRMEGK. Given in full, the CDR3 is CASSLSTRMEGKLFF. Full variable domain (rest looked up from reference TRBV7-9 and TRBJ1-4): DTGVSQNPRHKITKRGQNVTFRCDPISEHNRLYWYRQTLGQGPEFLTYFQNEAQLEKSRLLSDRFSAERPKGSFSTLEIQRTEQGDSAMYLCASSLSTRMEGKLFFGSGTQLSVL.